This TCR beta chain comes out of a study of T cells after posttransplantation cyclophosphamide. This clone was counted ten times or more. Clones were read by immunoSEQ multiplex PCR, and TCRdb kept only the in-frame ones, dropping some. The specimen has 25,000 to 30,000 clones, none found just once. The related graft donor's blood sample was taken on the day of bone marrow donation. This CDR3 has 14 residues. CDR1 SGHRS and CDR2 YFSETQ come from the germline V gene. V gave up 0 bases and J gave up 3 bases; unmatched junction bases: 3. Source material: PBMCs. This sequence was found in a woman aged 60 to 75 in good health, CMV-negative, and a related stem cell transplant donor. The V call is TRBV5-1, the J call TRBJ2-7, with TRBD2 matching over 7 bases. For the CDR3, the DNA is TGCGCCAGCAGCTTGGAGGGACTAATCTACGAGCAGTACTTC. Protein: CASSLEGLIYEQYF.